Listed here are 21 T cell receptor beta chains from one sample, sequenced in a study of blood T cell repertoires in COVID-19. This table comes from immunoSEQ multiplex PCR, and its TCRdb copy is limited to in-frame clones, with some not included. This table holds 130,000 to 150,000 clones, around 83% found once. The source material was PBMCs or T cells enriched from blood (not recorded which). The receptor set was obtained from a woman in her forties or fifties who had been exposed to COVID-19.

The V and J genes are TRBV29-1 and TRBJ1-2; perhaps TRBD1 as D (6 bases). Germline-derived CDR1 and CDR2 are SQVTM and ANQGSEA. Trimming shortened V by 0 bases and J by 6 bases, and 14 bases separated the two germline ends. The CDR3 sequence is 14 residues long. In DNA form, the CDR3 reads TGCAGCGTTGAAGAATCGAGGGGGGGCCATGGCTACACCTTC. Residues: CSVEESRGGHGYTF.

V gene TRBV25-1 combines with J gene TRBJ2-1; D possibly corresponds to TRBD2 (7 bases). V was trimmed by 4 bases and J by 6 bases, leaving 22 bases between them. Germline values: CDR1 MGHDK, CDR2 SYGVNS. The CDR3 has 17 residues. CDR3 DNA: TGTGCCAGCAGTGGCCCAATAAGGGGGGGGGCCAGCAATGAGCAGTTCTTC. Protein product: CASSGPIRGGASNEQFF.

J is TRBJ2-1 and V is TRBV4-2, with TRBD2 as a possible D gene (6 bases). Per the germline V gene, CDR1 is LGHNA and CDR2 is YNFKEQ. The CDR3 is 14 amino acids. Trimming pared 3 bases from V and 5 bases from J, leaving 11 bases between. The CDR3 DNA sequence: TGTGCCAGCAGCCAGGGGGGACTTGACAATGAGCAGTTCTTC. Translating it yields CASSQGGLDNEQFF.

J is TRBJ1-6 and V is TRBV25-1; 9 positions agree with TRBD1. V shed 7 bases and J 5 bases; nucleotides not matched to a gene: 6. Germline loops: CDR1 MGHDK, CDR2 SYGVNS. This CDR3 region has 15 residues. The CDR3, as DNA: TGTGCCAGCACCATTACAGGGGGCAATAATTCACCCCTCCACTTT. Translation: CASTITGGNNSPLHF. The full variable domain, completed using reference TRBV25-1 and TRBJ1-6, is EADIYQTPRYLVIGTGKKITLECSQTMGHDKMYWYQQDPGMELHLIHYSYGVNSTEKGDLSSESTVSRIRTEHFPLTLESARPSHTSQYLCASTITGGNNSPLHFGNGTRLTVT.

The rearrangement links TRBV7-3 to TRBJ1-5; possibly TRBD1 for D (5 bases). The germline gives CDR1 SGHTA, CDR2 FQGTGA. V lost 2 bases and J lost 0, with 8 bases in between. The CDR3 spans 15 residues. CDR3 DNA: TGTGCCAGCAGCTTAGGGGGAGGTAGCAATCAGCCCCAGCATTTT. Its protein product is CASSLGGGSNQPQHF.

This clone showed up just once. DNA of the CDR3: TGTGCCAGTAGTAGGCAGGGGGCGCCGAAACTGTTTTTT. Translated, it gives CASSRQGAPKLFF. The rearrangement joins TRBV19 to TRBJ1-4, with 8 bases fitting TRBD1. From germline, CDR1 is LNHDA and CDR2 SQIVND (reference sequence). The J segment lost 11 bases and the V segment lost 4 bases, leaving 6 bases of the junction unmatched. The CDR3 loop spans 13 amino acids.

This clone was seen only once. The rearrangement uses TRBV4-2 and TRBJ2-1, with 9 bases matching TRBD1. CDR3 length: 14 amino acids. Germline values: CDR1 LGHNA, CDR2 YNFKEQ. The V and J ends lost 1 base and 5 bases, in that order; junction bases with no gene match: 0. CDR3 sequence (DNA): TGTGCCAGCAGCCAAGGGGACAGGGACAATGAGCAGTTCTTC. Its protein is CASSQGDRDNEQFF.

The chain recombines TRBV6-2 or TRBV6-3 with TRBJ2-3, with TRBD2 identical over 10 bases. Germline assignment: CDR1 MNHEY and CDR2 SVGEGT. The CDR3 spans 15 residues. With 2 bases clipped from V and 3 bases from J, the junction kept 2 bases outside the gene matches. The CDR3: CASSYRLAGTDTQYF. The CDR3 region has the DNA TGTGCCAGCAGTTACCGACTAGCGGGTACAGATACGCAGTATTTT.

This clone has just one count. V gene TRBV11-2 combines with J gene TRBJ1-6, with 7 bases that match TRBD1. CDR3 length: 17 amino acids. The J segment lost 6 bases and the V segment lost 3 bases, leaving 11 bases of the junction unmatched. Germline V gives CDR1 SGHAT, CDR2 FQNNGV. CDR3 protein: CASSFQTTGTANSPLHF. The DNA for the CDR3 is TGTGCCAGCAGCTTCCAAACCACCGGGACAGCTAATTCACCCCTCCACTTT.

The chain employs TRBV27 and TRBJ1-2, with 8 positions matching TRBD1. The CDR3 covers 16 residues. The J segment lost 0 bases and the V segment lost 5 bases, leaving 8 bases of the junction unmatched. Looked up from germline, CDR1 is MNHEY and CDR2 is SMNVEV (reference sequence). CDR3 sequence reads: CASSPGTGRPNYGYTF. DNA for the CDR3: TGTGCCAGCAGTCCGGGGACAGGAAGGCCTAACTATGGCTACACCTTC.

The J gene is TRBJ2-6, the V gene TRBV4-3, with a tentative D call TRBD2 (5 bases). CDR3 length: 17 residues. The V gene's germline CDR1 is LGHNA and CDR2 YSLEER. Trimming left V 0 bases short and J 0 bases short, with 9 bases between. CDR3 in amino acids: CASSQDGGLSGANVLTF. As DNA, the CDR3 is TGCGCCAGCAGCCAAGATGGCGGACTCTCTGGGGCCAACGTCCTGACTTTC.

The V call is TRBV29-1, the J call TRBJ1-1; D gene ambiguous. V shed 4 bases and J shed 10 bases, with 10 bases lying between them. The CDR3 has 10 residues. Germline lookup yields CDR1 SQVTM and CDR2 ANQGSEA. The CDR3 loop reads CSVVEELAFF. Here the CDR3 DNA reads TGCAGCGTTGTTGAGGAGTTAGCTTTCTTT.

V gene TRBV10-2 combines with J gene TRBJ1-1; D perhaps matches TRBD1 (5 bases). CDR3 size: 13 residues. Trimming took 10 bases from V and 0 from J, leaving 12 bases between them. CDR1 and CDR2 (germline): WSHSY, SAAADI. CDR3 protein: CATNQGMNTEAFF. CDR3 coding DNA: TGCGCCACCAACCAGGGTATGAACACTGAAGCTTTCTTT.

The chain recombines TRBV23-1 with TRBJ2-1; D not resolved. TRBV23-1 is reported as an ORF; its role is uncertain. The ends were cut back, 7 bases at V and 8 bases at J, with 6 bases in the middle. The CDR3 runs to 10 residues. The CDR3, as DNA: TGCGCCAGCATGCGAGATGAGCAGTTCTTC. Translated, it gives CASMRDEQFF.

This chain connects TRBV14 to TRBJ2-4; 8 nucleotides align to TRBD2. The V gene's germline CDR1 is SGHDN and CDR2 FVKESK. CDR3 size: 15 residues. V was clipped by 0 bases and J by 6 bases; unmatched bases: 4. The CDR3 nucleotides are TGTGCCAGCAGCCAAGACCTCGGGAGGGGAAACATTCAGTACTTC. Amino acids: CASSQDLGRGNIQYF.

The CDR3 is CASSFSGLAQYEQYF. The CDR3 DNA reads TGTGCCAGCAGCTTCTCGGGACTAGCGCAATACGAGCAGTACTTC. This chain joins TRBV5-6 and TRBJ2-7; 10 bases are a match to TRBD2. This CDR3 region has 15 residues. Trimming at V came to 2 bases and at J to 4 bases, leaving 6 bases not matched to a gene. Germline-derived CDR1 and CDR2 are SGHDT and YYEEEE.

This clone was counted a few times. This chain joins TRBV3-1 (or the pseudogene TRBV3-2) and TRBJ1-1; D remains ambiguous. The CDR3 length is 13 residues. The germline CDR1 and CDR2 sequences are LGHDT and YNNKEL (reference sequence). Trimming pared 4 bases from V and 2 bases from J, leaving 8 bases between. CDR3 sequence reads: CASSLTRNTEAFF. The CDR3, as DNA: TGTGCCAGCAGCCTTACACGCAACACTGAAGCTTTCTTT.

The V gene is TRBV6-5, the J gene TRBJ2-7, with TRBD1 as a possible D gene (6 bases). Trimming removed 10 bases at V and 5 bases at J, with 12 bases between. Germline assignment: CDR1 MNHEY and CDR2 SVGAGI. CDR3 length equals 11 residues. In DNA, the CDR3 is TGTGCCACCATACAGGGCGACGAGCAGTACTTC. This gives the protein CATIQGDEQYF.

This chain joins TRBV10-3 and TRBJ2-3; the D is unclear. Trimming removed 8 bases from V and 2 bases from J, with 5 bases in between. Germline-derived CDR1 and CDR2 are ENHRY and SYGVKD. The CDR3 totals 11 residues. CDR3 sequence reads: CAISDTDTQYF. The CDR3 nucleotides read TGTGCCATCTCAGACACAGATACGCAGTATTTT.

This chain connects TRBV13 to TRBJ2-7; TRBD2 matches at 8 bases. V lost 5 bases, J lost 6 bases, and 3 bases stayed unmatched. The CDR3 is made up of 12 amino acids. The germline V gene has CDR1 PRHDT and CDR2 FYEKMQ (reference sequence). As DNA, the CDR3 is TGTGCCAGCAGCAGCGGGAGCGGCGAGCAGTACTTC. Its translation is CASSSGSGEQYF.

The rearrangement joins TRBV11-2 to TRBJ2-7, with D possibly TRBD2 on 5 matching bases. V was cut by 5 bases and J by 0 bases, with 8 bases left in between. This CDR3 has 13 amino acids. Per the germline V gene, CDR1 is SGHAT and CDR2 is FQNNGV. CDR3 coding DNA: TGTGCCAGCAGCAGAGAGGGCTCCTACGAGCAGTACTTC. Amino acids: CASSREGSYEQYF. Variable domain in full (rest from reference TRBV11-2 and TRBJ2-7): EAGVAQSPRYKIIEKRQSVAFWCNPISGHATLYWYQQILGQGPKLLIQFQNNGVVDDSQLPKDRFSAERLKGVDSTLKIQPAKLEDSAVYLCASSREGSYEQYFGPGTRLTVT.